Below, one TCR beta chain is given with its context. PCR used 60 Vbeta primers and 13 Jbeta primers. The protocol was immunoSEQ multiplex PCR, while the TCRdb copy is restricted to in-frame clones and leaves out a portion. The repertoire holds 130,000 to 150,000 clones, with around three quarters as singletons. The entry originates in a study of cytomegalovirus exposure and HLA in healthy donors. Study as a whole: Out of 398 genotyped donors, about 84% belonged to the Caucasian-associated ancestry cluster.

The sequence came from a woman in her late teens or twenties in good health and CMV-seropositive. The sequenced sample was PBMCs.

As DNA, the CDR3 is TGTGCCAGCAGTGACTCCTTAGCGGGGGAGCAGTTCTTC. Protein product: CASSDSLAGEQFF. The V and J genes are TRBV6-4 and TRBJ2-1, with 8 bases aligning to TRBD2. The ends lost 0 bases at V and 10 bases at J; junction bases unmatched: 2. This CDR3 is 13 amino acids long. In germline, CDR1 is MRHNA, CDR2 SNTAGT.